This T cell receptor (beta chain) was recorded in a study of T cells in Graves' hyperthyroidism and ophthalmopathy. V was cut by 4 bases and J by 4 bases, with 10 bases left in between. Germline CDR1 reads MNHNY; CDR2 reads SVGAGI (reference sequence). This CDR3 contains 13 residues. Across 18 months, stable Graves' hyperthyroidism was marked by no progression to ophthalmopathy. There were TCR beta CDR3 regions amplified from RNA transcripts. The TCR CDR3 first-round RT-PCR relied on the HTBI primer set. TCRdb passed the multiplex PCR reads through MiXCR, listing each CDR3 protein once. The table has roughly 700,000 distinct CDR3 sequences, 11% to 15% seen once. This clonotype was observed a few times. Its antigen is still unknown. Points from the study as a whole: Also found in blood were most expanded thyroid clonotypes above 0.001.

The source is a woman aged 18-29 years with Graves' hyperthyroidism. The sample was blood. This sequence joins TRBV6-6 and TRBJ1-1; tentatively, D is TRBD1 (6 bases). The CDR3 region has the DNA TGTGCCAGCAGTTGGGGGCGCGGCACTGAAGCTTTCTTT. This sequence encodes CASSWGRGTEAFF.